The rows below give T cell receptor beta chains drawn from one sample of a study of OX40 agonist ivuxolimab in advanced cancers. The data were produced by immunoSEQ multiplex PCR, yet TCRdb's version contains in-frame clones alone and is incomplete. The sample holds roughly 87,000 clones; about 92% are singletons and the top ten take 6.5% to 9.5%. Sequencing used CD4+ or CD8+ T cells sorted from blood, obtained in a trial of the OX40 agonist ivuxolimab. These receptor sequences come from an adult with an advanced solid tumor such as melanoma, head and neck, liver or kidney cancer. The CDR3 runs from the conserved cysteine through the conserved F or W. D genes are given only for firm matches. Clone size is given for some rows only: seen once, a few or many times, or a class if the clone is expanded.

>NA|TRBJ1-3|NA|TRBV14
CASSPDWEGSGNTIYF
TGTGCCAGCAGCCCAGATTGGGAGGGCTCTGGAAACACCATATATTTT
>TRBD1|TRBJ2-7|NA|TRBV10-3
CAISDAQPGTGGIEQYF
TGTGCCATCAGTGACGCCCAACCGGGGACAGGGGGCATCGAGCAGTACTTC
>NA|TRBJ1-6|NA|TRBV7-2
CASSLAEGITLHF
TGTGCCAGCAGCTTAGCGGAGGGGATCACCCTCCACTTT
>NA|TRBJ2-2|NA|TRBV6-5
CASSYSGTANTGELFF
TGTGCCAGCAGTTACTCCGGGACCGCGAACACCGGGGAGCTGTTTTTT
>NA|TRBJ2-1|once|TRBV27
CASSPERAARYNEQFF
TGTGCCAGCAGCCCCGAAAGGGCGGCTAGATACAATGAGCAGTTCTTC
>NA|TRBJ1-3|NA|TRBV27
CASSYKGTGNTIYF
TGTGCCAGCAGTTACAAAGGGACTGGAAACACCATATATTTT
>TRBD2|TRBJ2-5|NA|TRBV13
CASSDGGAGDPRAQYF
TGTGCCAGCAGCGACGGGGGAGCGGGGGACCCAAGGGCCCAGTACTTC
>TRBD1|TRBJ2-2|once|TRBV5-1
CASSLAWDREVTGELFF
TGCGCCAGCAGCCTCGCCTGGGACAGGGAAGTAACCGGGGAGCTGTTTTTT
>NA|TRBJ2-1|NA|TRBV5-5
CASSPTWAGDEQFF
TGTGCCAGCAGCCCGACTTGGGCAGGCGATGAGCAGTTCTTC
>NA|TRBJ2-3|NA|TRBV5-4
CASSLVLLTDTQYF
TGTGCCAGCAGCTTGGTACTTCTCACAGATACGCAGTATTTT
>TRBD1|TRBJ2-7|NA|TRBV7-2
CASGARDRPSYEQYF
TGTGCCAGCGGGGCCAGGGACAGGCCATCCTACGAGCAGTACTTC
>NA|TRBJ1-4|NA|TRBV4-2
CASSQVYRTDEKLFF
TGTGCCAGCAGCCAAGTGTACAGGACAGATGAAAAACTGTTTTTT
>NA|TRBJ2-7|NA|TRBV27
CASSLGQSYEQYF
TGTGCCAGCAGTTTAGGACAGTCCTACGAGCAGTACTTC
>TRBD1|TRBJ1-5|NA|TRBV10-3
CAISESQLLTGVYSNQPQHF
TGTGCCATCAGTGAGTCGCAACTCCTAACAGGGGTCTATAGCAATCAGCCCCAGCATTTT
>NA|TRBJ1-6|few|TRBV10-3
CAISEDSSNSPLHF
TGTGCCATCAGTGAGGACAGCTCCAATTCACCCCTCCACTTT
>NA|TRBJ2-7|NA|TRBV19
CASSFSIGQTYEQYF
TGTGCCAGTAGTTTCTCGATTGGACAGACCTACGAGCAGTACTTC
>NA|TRBJ2-1|once|TRBV11-2
CASSFHEQFF
TGTGCCAGCAGCTTCCATGAGCAGTTCTTC
>NA|TRBJ2-1|NA|TRBV15
CATRGPGPLPLVEQFF
TGTGCCACCAGAGGACCAGGGCCACTGCCCCTGGTGGAGCAGTTCTTC
>NA|TRBJ1-6|few|TRBV5-1
CASSLGENLVSPLHF
TGCGCCAGCAGCTTGGGCGAGAATCTTGTTTCACCCCTCCACTTT
>NA|TRBJ1-1|once|TRBV2
CAEEGANTEAFF
TGTGCCGAGGAAGGGGCTAACACTGAAGCTTTCTTT
>NA|TRBJ2-2|few|TRBV9
CASSVAGSVTGELFF
TGTGCCAGCAGCGTAGCAGGGTCTGTCACCGGGGAGCTGTTTTTT
>NA|TRBJ2-2|NA|TRBV9
CASSYREVNTGELFF
TGTGCCAGCAGCTACAGGGAGGTGAACACCGGGGAGCTGTTTTTT
>NA|TRBJ2-3|NA|TRBV27
CATAPGTIADTQYF
TGTGCCACTGCACCGGGGACAATCGCAGATACGCAGTATTTT
>NA|TRBJ1-4|NA|TRBV6-5
CASSLTGVDEKLFF
TGTGCCAGCAGTCTAACCGGAGTGGATGAAAAACTGTTTTTT
>TRBD1|TRBJ2-7|NA|TRBV4-3
CASSLSPGGYEQYF
TGCGCCAGCAGTCTCTCCCCAGGGGGCTACGAGCAGTACTTC
>NA|TRBJ1-1|NA|TRBV11-2
CASSLSGEAFEAFF
TGTGCCAGCAGCTTAAGTGGGGAAGCTTTTGAAGCTTTCTTT
>NA|TRBJ2-1|NA|TRBV11-2
CASSFGFYNEQFF
TGTGCCAGCAGCTTCGGCTTCTACAATGAGCAGTTCTTC
>NA|TRBJ1-5|NA|TRBV21-1
CASSESPLGRTIIRNQPQHF
TGTGCCAGCAGCGAAAGTCCTTTGGGACGGACGATTATCCGCAATCAGCCCCAGCATTTT
>NA|TRBJ1-2|NA|TRBV7-6
CASSLGGHGYTF
TGTGCCAGCAGCTTAGGGGGGCATGGCTACACCTTC
>NA|TRBJ1-1|NA|TRBV19
CASSIDGGWTEAFF
TGTGCCAGTAGTATAGATGGGGGATGGACTGAAGCTTTCTTT
>TRBD1|TRBJ2-7|NA|TRBV13
CASSSGQGYEQYF
TGTGCCAGCAGCTCGGGACAGGGCTACGAGCAATACTTC
>NA|TRBJ2-7|NA|TRBV2
CASSGDGTLYEQYF
TGTGCCAGCAGTGGGGACGGGACTCTCTACGAGCAGTACTTC
>TRBD2|TRBJ2-3|NA|TRBV5-1
CASSLTGTSGETDTQYF
TGCGCCAGCAGCTTGACGGGGACTAGCGGGGAGACAGATACGCAGTATTTT
>NA|TRBJ1-4|NA|TRBV11-2
CASSFPGPDGNEKLFF
TGTGCCAGCAGCTTCCCCGGGCCCGATGGGAATGAAAAACTGTTTTTT
>NA|TRBJ1-1|once|TRBV19
CASSIVEWGMNTEAFF
TGTGCCAGTAGTATAGTCGAATGGGGAATGAACACTGAAGCTTTCTTT